This TCR beta chain was identified during a study of T cell responses to AZD1222 COVID-19 vaccine. In the case of this clone: Its specificity is unknown.

Notes on the study in general: Spike-wide vaccine-associated CD4 TCRs dominated at 160-218 and 743-854. A mostly white British donor set with more females was recruited, and clonal diversity was possibly underestimated.

The protocol was immunoSEQ multiplex PCR, while the TCRdb copy is restricted to in-frame clones and leaves out a portion. The table includes tens of thousands of clones, roughly 90% detected once. Looked up from germline, CDR1 is SGHDN and CDR2 is FVKESK. With 6 bases clipped from V and 4 bases from J, the junction kept 21 bases outside the gene matches. CDR3 length: 19 amino acids. Second-dose schedules of about 4 or about 12 weeks were combined. The sequence came from an adult who received the AZD1222 COVID-19 vaccine. This rearrangement joins TRBV14 to TRBJ1-1, with 9 nucleotides matching TRBD1. The sample consisted of peripheral blood, taken 28 days after the second AZD1222 dose. CDR3 coding DNA: TGTGCCAGCAGACCCACAGGGGGCATGTCTGTGAGGGGAGCCACTGAAGCTTTCTTT. It encodes CASRPTGGMSVRGATEAFF.